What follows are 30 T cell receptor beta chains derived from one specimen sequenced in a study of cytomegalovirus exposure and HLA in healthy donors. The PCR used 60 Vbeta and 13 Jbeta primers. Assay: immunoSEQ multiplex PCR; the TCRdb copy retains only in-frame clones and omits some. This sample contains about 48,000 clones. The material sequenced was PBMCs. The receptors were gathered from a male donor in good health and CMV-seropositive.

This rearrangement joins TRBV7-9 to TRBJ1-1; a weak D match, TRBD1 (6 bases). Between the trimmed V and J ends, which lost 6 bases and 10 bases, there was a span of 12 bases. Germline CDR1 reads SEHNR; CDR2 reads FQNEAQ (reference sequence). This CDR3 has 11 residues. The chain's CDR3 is CASRTGKGAFF. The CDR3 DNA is TGTGCCAGCAGAACAGGGAAGGGAGCTTTCTTT.

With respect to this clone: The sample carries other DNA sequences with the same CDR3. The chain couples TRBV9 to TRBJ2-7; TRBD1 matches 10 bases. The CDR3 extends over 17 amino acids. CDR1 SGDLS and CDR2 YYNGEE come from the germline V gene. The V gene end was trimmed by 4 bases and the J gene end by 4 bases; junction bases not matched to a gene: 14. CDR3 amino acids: CASSPGDRGVRTYEQYF. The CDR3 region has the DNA TGTGCCAGCAGCCCCGGGGACAGGGGAGTGAGGACGTACGAGCAGTACTTC. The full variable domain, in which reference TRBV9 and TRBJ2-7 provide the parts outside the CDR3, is DSGVTQTPKHLITATGQRVTLRCSPRSGDLSVYWYQQSLDQGLQFLIQYYNGEERAKGNILERFSAQQFPDLHSELNLSSLELGDSALYFCASSPGDRGVRTYEQYFGPGTRLTVT.

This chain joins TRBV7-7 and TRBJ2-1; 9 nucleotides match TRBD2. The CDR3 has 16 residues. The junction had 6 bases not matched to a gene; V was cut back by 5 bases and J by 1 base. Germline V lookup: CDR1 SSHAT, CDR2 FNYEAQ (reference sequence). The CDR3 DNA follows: TGTGCCAGCAGCCCAACTAGCGGGCTTTCCTACAATGAGCAGTTCTTC. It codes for CASSPTSGLSYNEQFF.

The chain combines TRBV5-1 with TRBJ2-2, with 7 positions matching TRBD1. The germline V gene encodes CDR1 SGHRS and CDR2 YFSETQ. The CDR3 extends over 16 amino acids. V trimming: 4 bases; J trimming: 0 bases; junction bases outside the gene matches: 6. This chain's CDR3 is CASSLTGEANTGELFF. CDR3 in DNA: TGCGCCAGCAGCCTAACAGGGGAAGCGAACACCGGGGAGCTGTTTTTT.

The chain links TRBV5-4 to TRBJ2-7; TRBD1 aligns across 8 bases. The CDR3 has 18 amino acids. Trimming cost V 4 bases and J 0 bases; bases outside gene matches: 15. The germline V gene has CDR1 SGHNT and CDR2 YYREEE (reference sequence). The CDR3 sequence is CASSERYTRQGTSYEQYF. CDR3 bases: TGTGCCAGCAGCGAAAGGTACACCAGACAGGGGACCTCCTACGAGCAGTACTTC.

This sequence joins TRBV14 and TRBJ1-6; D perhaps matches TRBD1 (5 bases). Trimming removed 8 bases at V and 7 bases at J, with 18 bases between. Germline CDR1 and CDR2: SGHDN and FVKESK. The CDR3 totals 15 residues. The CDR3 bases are TGTGCCAGCTCTATTTTGGGGCAGGGAAATTCACCCCTCCACTTT. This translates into CASSILGQGNSPLHF.

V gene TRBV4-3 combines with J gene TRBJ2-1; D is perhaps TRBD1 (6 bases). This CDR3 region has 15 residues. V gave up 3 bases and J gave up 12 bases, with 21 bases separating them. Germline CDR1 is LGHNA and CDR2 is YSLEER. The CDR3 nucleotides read TGCGCCAGCAGCCAGGACAGACCCCACAGGGAGCCGCAGTTCTTC. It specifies CASSQDRPHREPQFF.

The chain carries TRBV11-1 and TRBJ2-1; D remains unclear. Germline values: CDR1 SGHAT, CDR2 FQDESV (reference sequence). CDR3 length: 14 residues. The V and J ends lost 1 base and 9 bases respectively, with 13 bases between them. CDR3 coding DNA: TGTGCCAGCAGCTTAGAGTCCAGGTCGCTTGAGCAGTTCTTC. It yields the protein CASSLESRSLEQFF.

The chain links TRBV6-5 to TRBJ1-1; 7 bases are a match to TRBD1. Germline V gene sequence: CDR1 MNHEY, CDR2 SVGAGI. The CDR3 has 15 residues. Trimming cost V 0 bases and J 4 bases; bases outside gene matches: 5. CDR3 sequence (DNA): TGTGCCAGCAGTTACTCGAGGGGGCGTCGCACTGAAGCTTTCTTT. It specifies CASSYSRGRRTEAFF.

CDR3 amino acids: CASSPGPRPGEEDGYTF. CDR3 sequence (DNA): TGCGCCAGCAGCCCCGGGCCCCGGCCAGGGGAAGAGGATGGCTACACCTTC. The chain recombines TRBV5-1 with TRBJ1-2; weak D call: TRBD1 (6 bases). V was cut by 4 bases and J by 6 bases, with 25 bases left in between. This CDR3 comprises 17 residues. CDR1 is SGHRS, CDR2 YFSETQ, per germline.

The CDR3 DNA is TGCGCCAGCAGCCCGGCGGGGGTGGGATTTGAGCAGTTCTTC. This gives the protein CASSPAGVGFEQFF. The V gene is TRBV4-3, the J gene TRBJ2-1, with 7 positions matching TRBD2. The CDR3 spans 14 residues. From germline, CDR1 is LGHNA and CDR2 YSLEER. V shed 4 bases and J 9 bases; nucleotides not matched to a gene: 9.

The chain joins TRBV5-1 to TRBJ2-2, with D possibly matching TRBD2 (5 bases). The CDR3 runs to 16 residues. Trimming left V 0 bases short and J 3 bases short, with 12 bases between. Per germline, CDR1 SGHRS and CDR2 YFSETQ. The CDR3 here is CASSLVPLGDTGELFF. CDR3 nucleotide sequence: TGCGCCAGCAGCTTGGTCCCCTTGGGAGACACCGGGGAGCTGTTTTTT.

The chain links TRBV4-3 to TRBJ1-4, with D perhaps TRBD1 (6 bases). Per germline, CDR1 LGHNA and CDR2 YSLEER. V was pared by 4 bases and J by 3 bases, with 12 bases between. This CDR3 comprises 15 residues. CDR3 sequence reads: CASSPLQGANEKLFF. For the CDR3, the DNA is TGCGCCAGCAGCCCCCTACAGGGAGCTAATGAAAAACTGTTTTTT.

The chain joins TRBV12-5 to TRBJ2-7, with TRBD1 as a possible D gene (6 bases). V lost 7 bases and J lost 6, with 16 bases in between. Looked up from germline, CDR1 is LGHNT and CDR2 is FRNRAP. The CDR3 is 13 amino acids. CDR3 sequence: CASVDRLKSEQYF. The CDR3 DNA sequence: TGTGCTAGTGTTGACAGGTTAAAGAGCGAGCAGTACTTC.

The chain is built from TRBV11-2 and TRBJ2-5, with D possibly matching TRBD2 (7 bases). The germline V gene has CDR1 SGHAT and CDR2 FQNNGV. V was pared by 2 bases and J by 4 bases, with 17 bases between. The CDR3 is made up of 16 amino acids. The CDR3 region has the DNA TGTGCCAGCAGCTTACCGGAGGGGGGGGCCCGAGAGACCCAGTACTTC. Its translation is CASSLPEGGARETQYF.

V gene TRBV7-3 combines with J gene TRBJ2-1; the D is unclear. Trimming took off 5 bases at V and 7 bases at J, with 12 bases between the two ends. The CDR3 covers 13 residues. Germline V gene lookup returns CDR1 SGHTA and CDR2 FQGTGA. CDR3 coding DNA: TGTGCCAGCAGCCCTCCGCGTTCAAATGAGCAGTTCTTC. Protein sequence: CASSPPRSNEQFF.

This chain's CDR3 is CASSRGLASETQYF. CDR3 in DNA: TGCGCCAGCAGCAGAGGACTAGCGTCAGAGACCCAGTACTTC. The rearrangement joins TRBV5-1 to TRBJ2-5; 9 bases match TRBD2. J lost 4 bases, V lost 4 bases, and 5 bases had no gene match. The CDR3 spans 14 residues. From germline, CDR1 is SGHRS and CDR2 YFSETQ.

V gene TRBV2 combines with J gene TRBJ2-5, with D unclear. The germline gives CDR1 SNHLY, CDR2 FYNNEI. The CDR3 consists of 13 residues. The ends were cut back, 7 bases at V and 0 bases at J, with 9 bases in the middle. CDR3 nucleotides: TGTGCCAGCACCCCGGAGTACCAAGAGACCCAGTACTTC. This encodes CASTPEYQETQYF.

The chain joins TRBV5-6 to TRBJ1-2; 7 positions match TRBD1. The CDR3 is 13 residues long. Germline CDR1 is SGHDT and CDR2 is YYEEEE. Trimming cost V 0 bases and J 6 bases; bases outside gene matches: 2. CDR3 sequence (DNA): TGTGCCAGCAGCTTGGGACAGGGTAATGGCTACACCTTC. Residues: CASSLGQGNGYTF. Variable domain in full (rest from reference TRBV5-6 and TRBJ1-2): DAGVTQSPTHLIKTRGQQVTLRCSPKSGHDTVSWYQQALGQGPQFIFQYYEEEERQRGNFPDRFSGHQFPNYSSELNVNALLLGDSALYLCASSLGQGNGYTFGSGTRLTVV.

CDR3 in DNA: TGTGCCAGCAGCGTAGATTACGGGAGAGGGTACACTGAAGCTTTCTTT. Amino acids: CASSVDYGRGYTEAFF. This chain links TRBV9 with TRBJ1-1; D is unclear. The CDR3 extends over 16 amino acids. Trimming pared 0 bases from V and 3 bases from J, leaving 15 bases between. CDR1 and CDR2 from the germline V gene are SGDLS and YYNGEE. Variable domain in full (rest from reference TRBV9 and TRBJ1-1): DSGVTQTPKHLITATGQRVTLRCSPRSGDLSVYWYQQSLDQGLQFLIQYYNGEERAKGNILERFSAQQFPDLHSELNLSSLELGDSALYFCASSVDYGRGYTEAFFGQGTRLTVV.

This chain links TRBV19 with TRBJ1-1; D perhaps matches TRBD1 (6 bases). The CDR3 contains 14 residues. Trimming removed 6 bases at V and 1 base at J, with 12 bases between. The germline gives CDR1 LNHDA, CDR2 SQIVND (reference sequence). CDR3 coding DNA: TGTGCCAGTAGAAGGGGCAGGGGGAACACTGAAGCTTTCTTT. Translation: CASRRGRGNTEAFF. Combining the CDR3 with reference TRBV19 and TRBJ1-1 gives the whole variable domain DGGITQSPKYLFRKEGQNVTLSCEQNLNHDAMYWYRQDPGQGLRLIYYSQIVNDFQKGDIAEGYSVSREKKESFPLTVTSAQKNPTAFYLCASRRGRGNTEAFFGQGTRLTVV.

The DNA for the CDR3 is TGTGCCAGCAGCCCGTGGACAGCAACACCCGGGGAGCTGTTTTTT. It yields the protein CASSPWTATPGELFF. This chain connects TRBV7-2 to TRBJ2-2; D perhaps matches TRBD1 (6 bases). The length of the CDR3 is 15 residues. With 5 bases removed from V and 6 bases from J, the gap between germline ends came to 16 bases. Germline-derived CDR1 and CDR2 are SGHTA and FQGNSA. The complete variable domain, with remaining parts taken from reference TRBV7-2 and TRBJ2-2, reads GAGVSQSPSNKVTEKGKDVELRCDPISGHTALYWYRQSLGQGLEFLIYFQGNSAPDKSGLPSDRFSAERTGGSVSTLTIQRTQQEDSAVYLCASSPWTATPGELFFGEGSRLTVL.

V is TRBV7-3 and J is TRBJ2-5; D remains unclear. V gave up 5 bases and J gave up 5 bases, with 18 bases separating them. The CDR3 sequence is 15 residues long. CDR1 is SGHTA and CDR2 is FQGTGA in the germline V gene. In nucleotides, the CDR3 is TGTGCCAGCAGCACCTCGCCGGAGTCATCCGAGACCCAGTACTTC. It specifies CASSTSPESSETQYF. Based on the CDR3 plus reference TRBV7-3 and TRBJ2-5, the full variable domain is GAGVSQTPSNKVTEKGKYVELRCDPISGHTALYWYRQSLGQGPEFLIYFQGTGAADDSGLPNDRFFAVRPEGSVSTLKIQRTERGDSAVYLCASSTSPESSETQYFGPGTRLLVL.

The CDR3 region has the DNA TGCAGCGGCGCGGCAAATGAGCAGTTCTTC. This gives the protein CSGAANEQFF. The chain uses TRBV29-1 and TRBJ2-1; D uncertain. CDR1 is SQVTM and CDR2 is ANQGSEA in the germline V gene. The CDR3 loop spans 10 amino acids. Trimming stripped 7 bases from V and 7 bases from J, with 8 bases between.

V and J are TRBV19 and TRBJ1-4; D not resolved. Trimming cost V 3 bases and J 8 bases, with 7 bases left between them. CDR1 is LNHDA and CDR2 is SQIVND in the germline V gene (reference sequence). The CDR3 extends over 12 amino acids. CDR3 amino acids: CASSMREEKLFF. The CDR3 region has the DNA TGTGCCAGTAGTATGCGTGAGGAAAAACTGTTTTTT.

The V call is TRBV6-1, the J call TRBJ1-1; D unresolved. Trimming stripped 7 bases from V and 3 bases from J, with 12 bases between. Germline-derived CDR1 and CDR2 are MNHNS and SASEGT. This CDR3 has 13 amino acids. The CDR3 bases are TGTGCCAGCAAGAGGGAATGGGACACTGAAGCTTTCTTT. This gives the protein CASKREWDTEAFF.

CDR3 amino acids: CASRSPGQGGEQYF. Written as DNA, the CDR3 is TGTGCCAGCAGATCACCGGGACAGGGTGGAGAGCAGTACTTC. This sequence joins TRBV25-1 and TRBJ2-7; 9 bases line up with TRBD1. Germline-derived CDR1 and CDR2 are MGHDK and SYGVNS. This CDR3 has 14 residues. After removal of 6 bases from V and 7 bases from J, the junction contained 10 bases not matched to a gene.

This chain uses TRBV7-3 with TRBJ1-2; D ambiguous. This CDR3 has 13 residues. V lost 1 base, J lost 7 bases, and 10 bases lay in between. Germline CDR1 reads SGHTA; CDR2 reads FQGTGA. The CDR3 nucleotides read TGTGCCAGCAGCTTAAGGGAGGGTACTGGCTACACCTTC. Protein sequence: CASSLREGTGYTF. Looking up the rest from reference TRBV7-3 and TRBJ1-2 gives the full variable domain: GAGVSQTPSNKVTEKGKYVELRCDPISGHTALYWYRQSLGQGPEFLIYFQGTGAADDSGLPNDRFFAVRPEGSVSTLKIQRTERGDSAVYLCASSLREGTGYTFGSGTRLTVV.

The CDR3 loop is CASMTGNEQFF. In nucleotides, the CDR3 is TGTGCCAGCATGACAGGTAATGAGCAGTTCTTC. The chain joins TRBV27 to TRBJ2-1, with a tentative D call TRBD1 (6 bases). This CDR3 has 11 residues. Germline values: CDR1 MNHEY, CDR2 SMNVEV (reference sequence). The V end lost 7 bases, the J end lost 7 bases, and 8 bases lay between the germline ends.

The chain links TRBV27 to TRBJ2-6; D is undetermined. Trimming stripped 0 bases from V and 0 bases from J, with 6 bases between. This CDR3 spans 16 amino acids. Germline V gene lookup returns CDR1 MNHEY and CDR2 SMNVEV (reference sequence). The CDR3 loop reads CASSLSAGSGANVLTF. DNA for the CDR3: TGTGCCAGCAGTTTATCCGCAGGCTCTGGGGCCAACGTCCTGACTTTC.